The clone carrying this T cell receptor (beta chain) came up a few times. Its antigen is unknown. The protocol was immunoSEQ multiplex PCR, while the TCRdb copy is restricted to in-frame clones and leaves out a portion. The table records 3,000 or so clones, about 17% of them present only once. This record belongs to a study of T cells in localized non-small cell lung cancer. Findings of the study overall: Sequencing involved a lone tumor region, leaving heterogeneity possible. Maximal T cell clonality occurred in uninvolved adjacent lung, with tumor ranking below it.

Germline V gene sequence: CDR1 MNHGY, CDR2 SAAAGT. V lost 6 bases and J lost 8, with 16 bases in between. The CDR3 consists of 13 residues. Material: lung tumor tissue, obtained before any cancer treatment. This chain links TRBV6-8 with TRBJ1-2; TRBD1 might be the D (6 bases). The receptor's source is a woman aged 40-75 years with stage II lung adenocarcinoma. The CDR3 is CASRDSTVGGYTF. Written as DNA, the CDR3 is TGTGCCAGCAGGGACAGCACAGTTGGGGGCTACACCTTC.